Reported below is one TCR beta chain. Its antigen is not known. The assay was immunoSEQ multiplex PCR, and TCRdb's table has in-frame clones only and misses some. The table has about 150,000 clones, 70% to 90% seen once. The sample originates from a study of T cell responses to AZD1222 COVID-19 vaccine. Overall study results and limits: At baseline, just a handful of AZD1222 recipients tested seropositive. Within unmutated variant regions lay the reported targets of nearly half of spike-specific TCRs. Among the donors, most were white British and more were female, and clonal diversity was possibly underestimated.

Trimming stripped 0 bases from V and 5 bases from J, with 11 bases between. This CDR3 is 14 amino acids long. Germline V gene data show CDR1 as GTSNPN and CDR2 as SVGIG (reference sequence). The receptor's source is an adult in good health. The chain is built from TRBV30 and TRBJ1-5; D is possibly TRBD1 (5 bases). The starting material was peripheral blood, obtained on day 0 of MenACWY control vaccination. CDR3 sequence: CAWSVGSGDQPQHF. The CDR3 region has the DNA TGTGCCTGGAGTGTTGGATCGGGGGATCAGCCCCAGCATTTT.